The 30 T cell receptor beta chains presented below share a single source sample, sequenced in a study of T cell repertoires in cytomegalovirus infection. MiXCR, run by TCRdb on the reads, gives a single entry per CDR3 protein. The data hold 300,000 to 400,000 distinct CDR3 sequences, with about a sixth observed a single time. Sequenced sample: PBMCs. The receptor set was obtained from a human donor in good health (CMV status not recorded). Some clones in this sample may be carry-over from other donors' samples.

This clonotype showed up many times. This chain uses TRBV5-6 with TRBJ2-4; TRBD1 matches 9 bases. The CDR3 loop spans 16 amino acids. CDR1 SGHDT and CDR2 YYEEEE come from the germline V gene. V dropped 4 bases and J dropped 5; count of bases not matched to a gene: 10. As DNA, the CDR3 is TGTGCCAGCAGCCCAGGGACAGGGAAGCTGGAAAACATTCAGTACTTC. Amino acid sequence: CASSPGTGKLENIQYF.

The J gene is TRBJ2-3, the V gene TRBV6-1; D gene uncertain. The V and J ends lost 2 bases and 3 bases respectively, with 15 bases between them. The CDR3 spans 16 residues. Per germline, CDR1 MNHNS and CDR2 SASEGT. The CDR3 protein is CASSELGVAPTDTQYF. The CDR3 coding sequence is TGTGCCAGCAGTGAACTTGGGGTAGCTCCGACAGATACGCAGTATTTT.

V and J are TRBV7-2 and TRBJ2-7; D possibly corresponds to TRBD2 (7 bases). V was cut by 8 bases and J by 3 bases, with 14 bases left in between. CDR1 SGHTA and CDR2 FQGNSA come from the germline V gene. This CDR3 spans 13 amino acids. This CDR3 is CASRGAGVYEQYF. The DNA for the CDR3 is TGTGCCAGCCGGGGGGCGGGTGTCTACGAGCAGTACTTC.

This clonotype was recorded many times. The rearrangement uses TRBV6-5 and TRBJ1-2; 7 positions agree with TRBD1. V gave up 5 bases and J gave up 6 bases; unmatched junction bases: 6. This CDR3 contains 13 residues. Germline CDR1 reads MNHEY; CDR2 reads SVGAGI. The CDR3 DNA follows: TGTGCCAGCAGTCCCGGGGACAGCCATGGCTACACCTTC. This sequence encodes CASSPGDSHGYTF.

This clonotype was seen many times. The chain recombines TRBV7-2 with TRBJ1-6, with 9 nucleotides matching TRBD1. Germline V gives CDR1 SGHTA, CDR2 FQGNSA. The CDR3 consists of 15 residues. J gave up 10 bases and V 5 bases, and 9 bases lay outside the gene matches. The CDR3 DNA reads TGTGCCAGCAGCCCCACGGGGGACAGGGTCTCACCCCTCCACTTT. Its protein product is CASSPTGDRVSPLHF.

This clonotype was observed a few times. The genes are TRBV18 and TRBJ1-4; D is undetermined. Trimming left V 0 bases short and J 8 bases short, with 16 bases between. The length of the CDR3 is 16 residues. From germline, CDR1 is KGHSH and CDR2 LQKENI. CDR3: CASSPPDARGREKLFF. As DNA, the CDR3 is TGTGCCAGCTCACCACCGGACGCTCGAGGAAGGGAAAAACTGTTTTTT. The full variable domain, with the rest looked up from reference TRBV18 and TRBJ1-4, is NAGVMQNPRHLVRRRGQEARLRCSPMKGHSHVYWYRQLPEEGLKFMVYLQKENIIDESGMPKERFSAEFPKEGPSILRIQQVVRGDSAAYFCASSPPDARGREKLFFGSGTQLSVL.

This clonotype was picked up a small number of times. The chain recombines TRBV28 with TRBJ1-1; the D gene is possibly TRBD1 (5 bases). Germline lookup yields CDR1 MDHEN and CDR2 SYDVKM. The V gene lost 5 bases and the J gene lost 7 bases, with 11 bases spanning the gap. The CDR3 runs to 12 residues. The CDR3 reads CASSLLRGEAFF. In DNA form, the CDR3 reads TGTGCCAGCAGTCTCTTAAGGGGTGAAGCTTTCTTT.

J is TRBJ2-7 and V is TRBV7-6, with D hard to call. Looked up from germline, CDR1 is SGHVS and CDR2 is FNYEAQ. CDR3 length: 11 residues. The V and J ends lost 0 bases and 6 bases respectively, with 3 bases between them. CDR3 protein: CASSLALEQYF. CDR3 bases: TGTGCCAGCAGCTTAGCGCTCGAGCAGTACTTC.

The CDR3 sequence: CASSLAGTVNGELFF. Here the CDR3 DNA reads TGTGCCAGCAGCTTAGCGGGGACAGTCAACGGGGAGCTGTTTTTT. The V call is TRBV7-6, the J call TRBJ2-2; 7 nucleotides line up with TRBD1. From germline, CDR1 is SGHVS and CDR2 FNYEAQ. This CDR3 is 15 amino acids long. V was pared by 0 bases and J by 7 bases, with 5 bases of the junction left unmatched.

This clonotype came up many times. V usage is TRBV7-8 and J usage is TRBJ1-4; 8 bases are shared with TRBD1. The CDR3 runs to 15 residues. Trimming at V came to 5 bases and at J to 3 bases, leaving 5 bases not matched to a gene. The V gene's germline CDR1 is SGHVS and CDR2 FQNEAQ. CDR3: CASSPATGANEKLFF. The CDR3, as DNA: TGTGCCAGCAGCCCGGCGACAGGGGCTAATGAAAAACTGTTTTTT.

This clonotype was counted many times. The chain employs TRBV4-1 and TRBJ2-5; D is unresolved. Per germline, CDR1 MGHRA and CDR2 YSYEKL. The CDR3 totals 15 residues. V was pared by 5 bases and J by 5 bases, with 18 bases between. CDR3 sequence: CASSDRRVFEETQYF. DNA of the CDR3: TGCGCCAGCAGCGACCGACGCGTGTTTGAGGAGACCCAGTACTTC.

The chain has TRBV6-2 or TRBV6-3 and TRBJ2-1, with D perhaps given as TRBD1 or TRBD2 (5 bases each). V lost 8 bases and J lost 8, with 10 bases in between. This CDR3 is 11 amino acids long. CDR1 and CDR2 from the germline V gene are MNHEY and SVGEGT. The CDR3 DNA sequence: TGTGCCAGCCGAGGGGTTGATGAGCAGTTCTTC. Its translation is CASRGVDEQFF.

This CDR3 reads CASSELQTGAYEQYF. The CDR3 DNA is TGTGCCAGCAGTGAACTCCAGACAGGGGCCTACGAGCAGTACTTC. The chain uses TRBV6-1 and TRBJ2-7; 8 bases match TRBD1. This CDR3 contains 15 residues. V lost 2 bases, J lost 2 bases, and 5 bases stayed unmatched. Germline loops: CDR1 MNHNS, CDR2 SASEGT.

The table lists this clonotype with a few counts. This CDR3 reads CSARRGLGWSNQPQHF. Here the CDR3 DNA reads TGCAGTGCTCGCAGGGGGCTAGGTTGGAGCAATCAGCCCCAGCATTTT. The chain recombines TRBV20-1 with TRBJ1-5; 8 nucleotides line up with TRBD1. J gave up 1 base and V 5 bases, and 10 bases lay outside the gene matches. The CDR3 sequence is 16 residues long. The germline V gene has CDR1 DFQATT and CDR2 SNEGSKA (reference sequence).

The chain uses TRBV23-1 and TRBJ2-1, with 9 bases that match TRBD2. TRBV23-1 is marked as an open reading frame, function uncertain. Unmatched junction bases numbered 12, after V lost 8 bases and J lost 10 bases. The CDR3 has 14 amino acids. CDR3 sequence reads: CASRWPSGAQEQFF. The CDR3 DNA sequence: TGCGCCAGCCGGTGGCCTAGCGGGGCGCAAGAGCAGTTCTTC.

The gene calls are TRBV3-1 and TRBJ2-5; 13 nucleotides align to TRBD2. The germline gives CDR1 LGHDT, CDR2 YNNKEL (reference sequence). This CDR3 is built from 18 residues. The V and J ends lost 1 base and 4 bases, in that order; junction bases with no gene match: 9. The CDR3 here is CASSQGLAGGPGRETQYF. In DNA form, the CDR3 reads TGTGCCAGCAGCCAAGGACTAGCGGGGGGCCCCGGTCGAGAGACCCAGTACTTC.

Only a few counts were recorded for this clonotype. The chain is built from TRBV11-2 and TRBJ2-7, with D maybe TRBD2 (5 bases). V was shortened by 1 base and J by 2 bases, with 12 bases between the two germline ends. CDR3 length: 15 residues. The germline V gene has CDR1 SGHAT and CDR2 FQNNGV. The chain's CDR3 is CASSLGFGNPYEQYF. The DNA for the CDR3 is TGTGCCAGCAGCTTAGGATTCGGGAATCCCTACGAGCAGTACTTC.

This clonotype was seen many times. V is TRBV12-3 or TRBV12-4 and J is TRBJ2-7; 7 bases map to TRBD1. The length of the CDR3 is 15 residues. The V and J ends lost 1 base and 3 bases, in that order; junction bases with no gene match: 6. This CDR3 reads CASSLGRDSIYEQYF. The CDR3 DNA reads as TGTGCCAGCAGTTTAGGACGGGACAGTATCTACGAGCAGTACTTC.

The chain carries TRBV12-3 or TRBV12-4 and TRBJ2-7; D gene unclear. The V end lost 6 bases, the J end lost 2 bases, and 14 bases lay between the germline ends. This CDR3 comprises 14 residues. Here the CDR3 reads CASSPRSNAYEQYF. DNA of the CDR3: TGTGCCAGCAGCCCGCGGAGTAACGCCTACGAGCAGTACTTC.

The V and J genes are TRBV7-9 and TRBJ2-3; possibly TRBD2 for D (5 bases). The V end lost 5 bases, the J end lost 0 bases, and 15 bases lay between the germline ends. CDR3 length equals 16 residues. Germline CDR1 reads SEHNR; CDR2 reads FQNEAQ (reference sequence). CDR3 sequence: CASSPPEGLSTDTQYF. CDR3 nucleotides: TGTGCCAGCAGCCCCCCTGAGGGCTTGAGCACAGATACGCAGTATTTT. Variable domain in full (rest from reference TRBV7-9 and TRBJ2-3): DTGVSQNPRHKITKRGQNVTFRCDPISEHNRLYWYRQTLGQGPEFLTYFQNEAQLEKSRLLSDRFSAERPKGSFSTLEIQRTEQGDSAMYLCASSPPEGLSTDTQYFGPGTRLTVL.

This clonotype was detected a few times. The V and J genes are TRBV5-1 and TRBJ2-3, with D possibly being TRBD1 or TRBD2 (7 bases each). With 9 bases removed from V and 1 base from J, the gap between germline ends came to 15 bases. The CDR3 spans 14 residues. Germline loops: CDR1 SGHRS, CDR2 YFSETQ. The CDR3 sequence is CATRGGAGTDTQYF. CDR3 sequence (DNA): TGCGCCACCAGGGGGGGGGCCGGCACAGATACGCAGTATTTT. Combining the CDR3 with reference TRBV5-1 and TRBJ2-3 gives the whole variable domain KAGVTQTPRYLIKTRGQQVTLSCSPISGHRSVSWYQQTPGQGLQFLFEYFSETQRNKGNFPGRFSGRQFSNSRSEMNVSTLELGDSALYLCATRGGAGTDTQYFGPGTRLTVL.

V is TRBV6-2 or TRBV6-3 and J is TRBJ1-4; D gene unclear. The CDR3 sequence is 15 residues long. CDR1 MNHEY and CDR2 SVGEGT come from the germline V gene. Trimming left V 0 bases short and J 1 base short, with 6 bases between. This CDR3 reads CASSYSGGTNEKLFF. In nucleotides, the CDR3 is TGTGCCAGCAGTTACTCGGGAGGAACTAATGAAAAACTGTTTTTT.

The CDR3 bases are TGTGCCATCAGGAGGGACAGGGGCTACGAGCAGTACTTC. It specifies CAIRRDRGYEQYF. The chain is built from TRBV10-3 and TRBJ2-7, with 10 bases that match TRBD1. This CDR3 has 13 residues. Germline values: CDR1 ENHRY, CDR2 SYGVKD. V dropped 6 bases and J dropped 3; count of bases not matched to a gene: 2.

This chain joins TRBV15 and TRBJ1-3, with 7 positions matching TRBD1. The CDR3 sequence is 15 residues long. CDR1 is LNHNV and CDR2 is YYDKDF in the germline V gene (reference sequence). Trimming removed 5 bases from V and 5 bases from J; junction bases left unmatched: 9. CDR3 amino acids: CATSGGGTVRNTIYF. DNA for the CDR3: TGTGCCACCAGCGGGGGGGGGACAGTTCGAAACACCATATATTTT.

The table lists this clonotype with many counts. The genes are TRBV12-5 and TRBJ1-1; no firm D call. Germline V gene lookup returns CDR1 LGHNT and CDR2 FRNRAP. There are 13 residues in the CDR3. Trimming took off 3 bases at V and 1 base at J, with 6 bases between the two ends. CDR3 loop: CASGLTGNTEAFF. CDR3 nucleotide sequence: TGTGCTAGTGGTTTAACGGGGAACACTGAAGCTTTCTTT.

This clonotype came up many times. This chain uses TRBV2 with TRBJ2-5, with no clear D. CDR1 and CDR2 from the germline V gene are SNHLY and FYNNEI. This CDR3 has 14 amino acids. V lost 1 base, J lost 2 bases, and 8 bases lay in between. The DNA of the CDR3 is TGTGCCAGCAGTGAAGTCCTGCTTCAAGAGACCCAGTACTTC. Translating gives CASSEVLLQETQYF.

The table lists this clonotype with many counts. This chain connects TRBV27 to TRBJ1-5; no definite D call. The germline gives CDR1 MNHEY, CDR2 SMNVEV (reference sequence). V was shortened by 6 bases and J by 6 bases, with 15 bases between the two germline ends. This CDR3 comprises 14 residues. As DNA, the CDR3 is TGTGCCAGCAGCCCAAAGGCCTGGGGTCAGCCCCAGCATTTT. Amino acid sequence: CASSPKAWGQPQHF.

This chain uses TRBV20-1 with TRBJ1-4; D is uncertain. V dropped 3 bases and J dropped 8 bases, with 13 bases sitting between them. Germline V gives CDR1 DFQATT, CDR2 SNEGSKA (reference sequence). The CDR3 sequence is 13 residues long. The CDR3 nucleotides read TGCAGTGCTAGGGGCAGCCTGGGAGAAAAACTGTTTTTT. Translation gives CSARGSLGEKLFF.

This clonotype was detected many times. The V gene is TRBV11-2, the J gene TRBJ1-1, with D tentatively TRBD1 (5 bases). CDR1 SGHAT and CDR2 FQNNGV come from the germline V gene. Trimming cost V 5 bases and J 5 bases, with 9 bases left between them. CDR3 size: 12 residues. The CDR3: CASSRGGTEAFF. The CDR3 nucleotides read TGTGCCAGCAGCCGTGGGGGAACTGAAGCTTTCTTT.

This clonotype has only a few counts. The V gene is TRBV11-2, the J gene TRBJ1-6; D might be TRBD1 (5 bases). The CDR3 spans 15 residues. Germline lookup yields CDR1 SGHAT and CDR2 FQNNGV. The V end lost 2 bases, the J end lost 5 bases, and 10 bases lay between the germline ends. The CDR3 DNA sequence: TGTGCCAGCAGCTTAAGGGACCTTAATAATTCACCCCTCCACTTT. It encodes CASSLRDLNNSPLHF.